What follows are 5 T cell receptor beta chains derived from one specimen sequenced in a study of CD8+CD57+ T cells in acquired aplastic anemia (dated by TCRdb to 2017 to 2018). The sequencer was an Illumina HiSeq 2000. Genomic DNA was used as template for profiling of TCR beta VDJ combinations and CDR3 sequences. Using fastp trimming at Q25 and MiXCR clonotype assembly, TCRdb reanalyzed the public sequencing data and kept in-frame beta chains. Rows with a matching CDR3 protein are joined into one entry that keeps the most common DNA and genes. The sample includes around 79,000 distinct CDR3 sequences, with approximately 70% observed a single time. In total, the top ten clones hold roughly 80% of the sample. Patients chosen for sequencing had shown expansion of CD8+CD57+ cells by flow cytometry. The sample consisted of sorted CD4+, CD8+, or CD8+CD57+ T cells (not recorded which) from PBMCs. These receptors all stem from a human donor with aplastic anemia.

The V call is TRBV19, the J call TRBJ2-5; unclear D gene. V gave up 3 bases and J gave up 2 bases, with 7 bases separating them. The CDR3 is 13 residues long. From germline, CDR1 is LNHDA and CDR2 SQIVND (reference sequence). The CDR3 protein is CASSIRRQETQYF. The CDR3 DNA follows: TGTGCCAGTAGTATTCGGCGGCAAGAGACCCAGTACTTC.

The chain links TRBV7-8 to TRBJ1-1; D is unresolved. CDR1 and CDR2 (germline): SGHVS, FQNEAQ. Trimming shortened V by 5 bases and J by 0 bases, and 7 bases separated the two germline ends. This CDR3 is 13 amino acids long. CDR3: CASSREMNTEAFF. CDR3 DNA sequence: TGTGCCAGCAGCCGGGAGATGAACACTGAAGCTTTCTTT.

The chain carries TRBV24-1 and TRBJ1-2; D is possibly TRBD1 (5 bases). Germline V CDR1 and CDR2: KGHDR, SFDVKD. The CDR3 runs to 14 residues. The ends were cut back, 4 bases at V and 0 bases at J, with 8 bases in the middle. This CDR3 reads CATSDWTTNYGYTF. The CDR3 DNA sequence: TGTGCCACCAGTGACTGGACAACTAACTATGGCTACACCTTC.

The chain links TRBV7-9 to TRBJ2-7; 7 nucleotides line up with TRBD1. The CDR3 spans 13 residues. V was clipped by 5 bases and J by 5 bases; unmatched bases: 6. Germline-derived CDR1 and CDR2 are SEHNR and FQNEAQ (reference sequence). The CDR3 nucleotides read TGTGCCAGCAGCCCTGCAGGGGGTCACGAGCAGTACTTC. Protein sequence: CASSPAGGHEQYF.

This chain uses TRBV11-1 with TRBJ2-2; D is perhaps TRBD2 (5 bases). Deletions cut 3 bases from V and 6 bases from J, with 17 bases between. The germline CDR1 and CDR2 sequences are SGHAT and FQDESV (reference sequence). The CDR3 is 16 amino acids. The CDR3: CASSFLWDDGAGELFF. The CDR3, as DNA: TGTGCCAGCAGCTTCTTATGGGATGACGGGGCCGGGGAGCTGTTTTTT.